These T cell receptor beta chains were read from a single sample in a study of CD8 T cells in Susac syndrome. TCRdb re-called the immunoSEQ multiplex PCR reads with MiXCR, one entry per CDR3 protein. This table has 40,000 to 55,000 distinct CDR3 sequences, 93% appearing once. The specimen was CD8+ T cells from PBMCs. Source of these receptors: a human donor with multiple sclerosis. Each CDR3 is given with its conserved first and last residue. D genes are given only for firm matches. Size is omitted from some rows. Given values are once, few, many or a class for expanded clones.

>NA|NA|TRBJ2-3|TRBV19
TGTGCCAGCCGCGGGACAGACACAGATACGCAGTATTTT
CASRGTDTDTQYF
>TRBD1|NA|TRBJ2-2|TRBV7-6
TGTGCCAGCAGCTTAGTTCCCGGGACAGAGAACACCGGGGAGCTGTTTTTT
CASSLVPGTENTGELFF
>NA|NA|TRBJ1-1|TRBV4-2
TGTGCCAGCAGCCAAGAGCACAGGGAAATGCTTTTGAACACTGAAGCTTTCTTT
CASSQEHREMLLNTEAFF
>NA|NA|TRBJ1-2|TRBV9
TGTGCCAGCAGCGTATATACAGGGCCTGGCTACACCTTC
CASSVYTGPGYTF
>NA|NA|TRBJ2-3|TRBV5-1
TGCGCCAGCAGCTTATCGCAGAACCCTTACTCTAGCACAGATACGCAGTATTTT
CASSLSQNPYSSTDTQYF
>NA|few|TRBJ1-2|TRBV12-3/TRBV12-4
TGTGCCAGCAGTTTCTCAGGGAATTATGGCTACACCTTC
CASSFSGNYGYTF
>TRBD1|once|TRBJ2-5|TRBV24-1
TGTGCCACCAGTGCCGTGACAGGGGGGGAGACCCAGTACTTC
CATSAVTGGETQYF
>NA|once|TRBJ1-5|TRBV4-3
TGCGCCAGCAGCCAGGACCGCGCAGGCAATCAGCCCCAGCATTTT
CASSQDRAGNQPQHF
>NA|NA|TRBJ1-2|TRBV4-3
TGCGCCAGCAGCCCCGACAGATCGGCCCGCGGAGACTACACCTTC
CASSPDRSARGDYTF
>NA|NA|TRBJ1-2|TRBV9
TGTGCCAGCAGCGTAGGGGGAGGGGGGACCTATGGCTACACCTTC
CASSVGGGGTYGYTF
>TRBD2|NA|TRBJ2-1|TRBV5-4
TGTGCCAGTCGGGGGGACTTTTCCTCCTACAATGAGCAGTTCTTC
CASRGDFSSYNEQFF
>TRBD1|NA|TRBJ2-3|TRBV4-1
TGCGCCAGCAGTACCGGGACAGGGGATGTAGATACGCAGTATTTT
CASSTGTGDVDTQYF
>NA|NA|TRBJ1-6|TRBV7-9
TGTGCCAGCAGCTTAACCAAGAGCTCCTATAATTCACCCCTCCACTTT
CASSLTKSSYNSPLHF
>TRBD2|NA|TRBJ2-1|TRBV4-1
TGCGCCAGCAGCCATACACACGGGGGGTACAATGAGCAGTTCTTC
CASSHTHGGYNEQFF
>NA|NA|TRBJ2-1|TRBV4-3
TGCGCCAGCAGCCAAGAGGACAGCTCCTACAATGAGCAGTTCTTC
CASSQEDSSYNEQFF
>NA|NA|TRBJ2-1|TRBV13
TGTGCCAGCAGCTTCTCCACGGGGGGCGGGAATGAGCAGTTCTTC
CASSFSTGGGNEQFF
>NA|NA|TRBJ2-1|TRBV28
TGTGCCAGCAGTTTTGGTCCAGGGTTCGATGAGCAGTTCTTC
CASSFGPGFDEQFF
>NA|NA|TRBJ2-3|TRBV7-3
TGTGCCAGCAGCTTAGTGGGAGGCACAGATACGCAGTATTTT
CASSLVGGTDTQYF
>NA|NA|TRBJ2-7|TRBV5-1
TGCGCCAGCAGCTTCTATCAGAGTCAGCTTTTATACGAGCAGTACTTC
CASSFYQSQLLYEQYF
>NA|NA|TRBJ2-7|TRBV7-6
TGTGCCAGCAGCCCCCTTGGAACACCCAGATCCTACGAGCAGTACTTC
CASSPLGTPRSYEQYF
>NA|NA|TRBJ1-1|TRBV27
TGTGCCAGCAGTTCGGACCACACTGAAGCTTTCTTT
CASSSDHTEAFF
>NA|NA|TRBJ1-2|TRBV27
TGTGCCAGCAGTTTATGGATGGGCACAAACTATGGCTACACCTTC
CASSLWMGTNYGYTF